The 24 T cell receptor beta chains given below trace back to one sample, sequenced in a study of human T cells and chemical hapten exposure. TCRdb re-called the RACE reads through MiXCR, storing one row per CDR3 protein. Of 180,000 or so distinct CDR3 sequences listed, around 15% are singletons. Time point reported: patch test 1, 2 weeks after DPC sensitization. Documented treatment: therapeutic diphenylcyclopropenone sensitization with weekly scalp DPC. Sample: whole blood, taken in connection with sensitization to the hapten diphenylcyclopropenone (DPC). Receptors originate from a young woman with alopecia areata. Some clones in this sample may be carry-over from other donors' samples.

Only a few counts were recorded for this clonotype. This chain links TRBV9 with TRBJ1-2; the D is unclear. The CDR3 runs 15 residues. V shed 2 bases and J shed 8 bases, with 19 bases lying between them. The V gene's germline CDR1 is SGDLS and CDR2 YYNGEE. The DNA of the CDR3 is TGTGCCAGCAGCGTTCTCCCAGAGGATCGTATGGGCTACACCTTC. It yields the protein CASSVLPEDRMGYTF.

This chain connects TRBV29-1 to TRBJ2-7; 9 bases match TRBD1. J was trimmed by 4 bases and V by 5 bases; bases with no gene match: 6. The CDR3 runs to 13 residues. Germline values: CDR1 SQVTM, CDR2 ANQGSEA. CDR3: CSVKQGAGYEQYF. The CDR3 coding sequence is TGCAGCGTTAAACAGGGGGCAGGATACGAGCAGTACTTC.

The chain combines TRBV18 with TRBJ1-1; D remains ambiguous. CDR3 size: 13 residues. Trimming stripped 7 bases from V and 1 base from J, with 10 bases between. CDR1 KGHSH and CDR2 LQKENI come from the germline V gene. In nucleotides, the CDR3 is TGTGCCAGCTTGTGGCAGTCGAACACTGAAGCTTTCTTT. Its translation: CASLWQSNTEAFF.

This clonotype was seen a single time. V gene TRBV29-1 combines with J gene TRBJ2-3; tentative D call: TRBD2 (6 bases). Trimming removed 7 bases from V and 4 bases from J, with 15 bases in between. CDR3 length equals 13 residues. Looked up from germline, CDR1 is SQVTM and CDR2 is ANQGSEA. CDR3 sequence: CSARREAPDTQYF. In DNA, the CDR3 is TGCAGCGCCCGGAGGGAAGCCCCAGATACGCAGTATTTT.

The rearrangement joins TRBV3-1 to TRBJ2-5, with D unclear. With 3 bases removed from V and 1 base from J, the gap between germline ends came to 6 bases. CDR1 and CDR2 from the germline V gene are LGHDT and YNNKEL (reference sequence). This CDR3 has 13 amino acids. CDR3: CASSHLVQETQYF. The CDR3 DNA reads TGTGCCAGCAGCCACCTAGTCCAAGAGACCCAGTACTTC.

This clonotype was picked up a small number of times. The V and J genes are TRBV6-8 and TRBJ2-5, with D possibly matching TRBD1 (6 bases). Germline-derived CDR1 and CDR2 are MNHGY and SAAAGT. The V end lost 0 bases, the J end lost 2 bases, and 10 bases lay between the germline ends. CDR3 size: 15 residues. In DNA form, the CDR3 reads TGTGCCAGCAGTTACTCGGGACACCTACAAGAGACCCAGTACTTC. Protein: CASSYSGHLQETQYF.

CDR3 sequence reads: CASSQIHPVGYNTGELFF. For the CDR3, the DNA is TGTGCCAGCAGCCAAATCCACCCCGTGGGCTATAACACCGGGGAGCTGTTTTTT. The V call is TRBV14, the J call TRBJ2-2; D is uncertain. Trimming took 2 bases from V and 2 from J, leaving 18 bases between them. The germline CDR1 and CDR2 sequences are SGHDN and FVKESK. CDR3 length: 18 residues.

This sequence joins TRBV11-3 and TRBJ2-2, with D possibly being TRBD1 or TRBD2 (5 bases each). With 3 bases removed from V and 9 bases from J, the gap between germline ends came to 8 bases. Germline V lookup: CDR1 SGHNT, CDR2 YENEEA. This CDR3 comprises 12 residues. The CDR3 nucleotides are TGTGCCAGCAGCTTGGGACCTCGGGAGCTGTTTTTT. Encoded protein: CASSLGPRELFF.

A few counts support this clonotype. J is TRBJ2-2 and V is TRBV10-3, with 9 bases identical to TRBD1. This CDR3 is 15 amino acids long. V dropped 7 bases and J dropped 3; count of bases not matched to a gene: 6. Germline CDR1 is ENHRY and CDR2 is SYGVKD. This CDR3 is CAITPGQGDTGELFF. In DNA, the CDR3 is TGTGCCATCACCCCGGGACAGGGCGACACCGGGGAGCTGTTTTTT.

The chain couples TRBV7-2 to TRBJ2-1; D may be TRBD1 (5 bases). V was trimmed by 5 bases and J by 1 base, leaving 9 bases between them. Germline lookup yields CDR1 SGHTA and CDR2 FQGNSA. CDR3 length: 14 amino acids. The CDR3 sequence: CASSHTGSYNEQFF. CDR3 DNA: TGTGCCAGCAGCCACACAGGTTCCTACAATGAGCAGTTCTTC.

This clonotype showed up just a few times. This chain uses TRBV5-1 with TRBJ1-6, with a possible D match to TRBD1 (6 bases). Germline V lookup: CDR1 SGHRS, CDR2 YFSETQ. V was clipped by 0 bases and J by 6 bases, with 7 bases between them. The CDR3 has 14 amino acids. CDR3 amino acids: CASSLDRANSPLHF. CDR3 in DNA: TGCGCCAGCAGCTTGGACAGGGCTAATTCACCCCTCCACTTT. Full variable domain (rest looked up from reference TRBV5-1 and TRBJ1-6): KAGVTQTPRYLIKTRGQQVTLSCSPISGHRSVSWYQQTPGQGLQFLFEYFSETQRNKGNFPGRFSGRQFSNSRSEMNVSTLELGDSALYLCASSLDRANSPLHFGNGTRLTVT.

The rearrangement uses TRBV6-2 or TRBV6-3 and TRBJ2-1; 9 nucleotides line up with TRBD2. Germline CDR1 and CDR2: MNHEY and SVGEGT. J gave up 8 bases and V 6 bases, and 14 bases lay outside the gene matches. The CDR3 sequence is 16 residues long. The CDR3 is CASSLLTSGFGDEQFF. As DNA, the CDR3 is TGTGCCAGCAGCCTGCTGACTAGCGGCTTTGGGGATGAGCAGTTCTTC.

This clonotype was counted between two and nine times. V gene TRBV29-1 combines with J gene TRBJ1-1; D gene ambiguous. The CDR3 sequence is 12 residues long. Per germline, CDR1 SQVTM and CDR2 ANQGSEA. Between the trimmed V and J ends, which lost 3 bases and 3 bases, there was a span of 8 bases. The CDR3: CSVESSDTEAFF. DNA of the CDR3: TGCAGCGTTGAGTCTTCGGACACTGAAGCTTTCTTT.

This clonotype has just one count. The V call is TRBV6-5, the J call TRBJ1-2; the D gene is possibly TRBD1 (6 bases). The CDR3 runs to 16 residues. Germline assignment: CDR1 MNHEY and CDR2 SVGAGI. V lost 0 bases, J lost 6 bases, and 17 bases lay in between. This CDR3 is CASSYSTSPGDHGYTF. CDR3 coding DNA: TGTGCCAGCAGTTACTCCACGTCACCAGGGGATCATGGCTACACCTTC.

This clonotype turned up a few times. The rearrangement joins TRBV6-6 to TRBJ2-1; 10 nucleotides agree with TRBD1. Germline lookup yields CDR1 MNHNY and CDR2 SVGAGI (reference sequence). V was clipped by 6 bases and J by 4 bases; unmatched bases: 6. The CDR3 loop spans 15 amino acids. The CDR3 is CASRGTGAAYNEQFF. The CDR3 nucleotides read TGTGCCAGCAGGGGGACAGGGGCGGCTTACAATGAGCAGTTCTTC.

This chain joins TRBV7-9 and TRBJ2-6; D is perhaps TRBD1 (5 bases). The CDR3 extends over 17 amino acids. Germline V gene sequence: CDR1 SEHNR, CDR2 FQNEAQ (reference sequence). The V end lost 5 bases, the J end lost 2 bases, and 16 bases lay between the germline ends. Written as DNA, the CDR3 is TGTGCCAGCAGCCAACGACAGATATTAGCTGGGGCCAACGTCCTGACTTTC. Translated: CASSQRQILAGANVLTF.

This clonotype came up a few times. The V call is TRBV5-1, the J call TRBJ2-3; 7 nucleotides align to TRBD1. This CDR3 spans 15 amino acids. Germline values: CDR1 SGHRS, CDR2 YFSETQ. V dropped 4 bases and J dropped 1; count of bases not matched to a gene: 6. In nucleotides, the CDR3 is TGCGCCAGCAGCCCCGGACAGGCTCGCACAGATACGCAGTATTTT. This translates into CASSPGQARTDTQYF.

This clonotype showed up just a few times. V usage is TRBV28 and J usage is TRBJ1-2, with 7 positions matching TRBD1. The length of the CDR3 is 14 residues. The germline gives CDR1 MDHEN, CDR2 SYDVKM. V lost 6 bases to trimming and J lost 8 bases; unmatched junction nucleotides: 12. The CDR3 loop reads CASRPRTGTVGYTF. The CDR3 DNA reads as TGTGCCAGCAGACCCCGCACCGGGACAGTCGGCTACACCTTC.

The J gene is TRBJ2-7, the V gene TRBV29-1; D unresolved. CDR3 size: 14 residues. Germline loops: CDR1 SQVTM, CDR2 ANQGSEA. Trimming cost V 0 bases and J 5 bases, with 14 bases left between them. Here the CDR3 reads CSVEDRGVGDEQYF. CDR3 DNA: TGCAGCGTTGAAGATCGCGGAGTTGGGGACGAGCAGTACTTC.

The rearrangement uses TRBV5-1 and TRBJ2-5, with D possibly called TRBD1 or TRBD2 (6 bases each). The CDR3 sequence is 14 residues long. The V gene's germline CDR1 is SGHRS and CDR2 YFSETQ. With 2 bases removed from V and 1 base from J, the gap between germline ends came to 9 bases. The CDR3 is CASSFGGGQETQYF. The CDR3, as DNA: TGCGCCAGCAGCTTCGGGGGCGGCCAAGAGACCCAGTACTTC.

This clonotype occurred many times. V usage is TRBV6-1 and J usage is TRBJ1-1; no reliable D call. The V and J ends lost 4 bases and 3 bases respectively, with 9 bases between them. The CDR3 spans 13 residues. Per germline, CDR1 MNHNS and CDR2 SASEGT. In DNA form, the CDR3 reads TGTGCCAGCAGTGTAAGTTATTACACTGAAGCTTTCTTT. Amino acid sequence: CASSVSYYTEAFF.

This clonotype was observed at least ten times. The chain carries TRBV7-9 and TRBJ2-3; 8 nucleotides match TRBD2. Unmatched junction bases numbered 5, after V lost 2 bases and J lost 4 bases. CDR1 and CDR2 (germline): SEHNR, FQNEAQ (reference sequence). This CDR3 is 15 amino acids long. DNA of the CDR3: TGTGCCAGCAGCTTATCAGCGGGAGCTGCAGATACGCAGTATTTT. This translates into CASSLSAGAADTQYF.

This clonotype was detected a few times. This rearrangement joins TRBV12-3 or TRBV12-4 to TRBJ2-1, with 10 bases lining up with TRBD1. The length of the CDR3 is 15 residues. The V segment lost 5 bases and the J segment 4 bases; nucleotides outside the gene matches: 5. The CDR3 protein is CASSPDRGRYNEQFF. CDR3 nucleotide sequence: TGTGCCAGCAGTCCTGACAGGGGGCGGTACAATGAGCAGTTCTTC.

At least ten counts were recorded for this clonotype. The V call is TRBV6-2 or TRBV6-3, the J call TRBJ1-4; D may be TRBD1 (5 bases). Germline lookup yields CDR1 MNHEY and CDR2 SVGEGT. V was shortened by 6 bases and J by 14 bases, with 19 bases between the two germline ends. The CDR3 runs 13 residues. The CDR3 is CASSKEEGRLLFF. The CDR3 nucleotides read TGTGCCAGCAGCAAGGAGGAGGGGCGGTTGCTGTTTTTT.